Below, one TCR beta chain is given with its context. This record belongs to a study of technical replicates of blood from a few donors. Assay: immunoSEQ multiplex PCR; the TCRdb copy retains only in-frame clones and omits some. The table includes under 80,000 clones, more than 85% detected once. Trimming removed 4 bases at V and 5 bases at J, with 11 bases between. CDR1 MGHRA and CDR2 YSYEKL come from the germline V gene. The CDR3 spans 14 residues. This TCR derives from a human donor in good health. Some clones in this sample may be carry-over from other donors' samples. Sequencing was performed on T cells isolated from PBMCs. This rearrangement joins TRBV4-1 to TRBJ1-4; D not certain. Written as DNA, the CDR3 is TGCGCCAGCAGCCCCCGGGAAGAAAATGAAAAACTGTTTTTT. It encodes CASSPREENEKLFF.